The clone carrying this TCR beta chain has just a few counts. The data were taken from a study of blood T cell repertoires in COVID-19. In the study overall: Sites in the United States, Italy and Spain provided acute and convalescent COVID-19 samples.

The V segment lost 6 bases and the J segment 9 bases; nucleotides outside the gene matches: 5. Germline V lookup: CDR1 MNHEY, CDR2 SVGAGI. This CDR3 is built from 13 residues. Measured with immunoSEQ multiplex PCR; TCRdb has only the in-frame clones, and not every one. The table records 80,000 or so clones, roughly 85% of them present only once. This clonotype was obtained from a man in his fifties or sixties with COVID-19, enrolled during active disease. V and J are TRBV6-5 and TRBJ1-6; 7 nucleotides line up with TRBD1. Sample: peripheral blood. The CDR3 loop reads CASRRGQRSPLHF. The DNA of the CDR3 is TGTGCCAGCAGACGGGGACAGCGTTCACCCCTCCACTTT.